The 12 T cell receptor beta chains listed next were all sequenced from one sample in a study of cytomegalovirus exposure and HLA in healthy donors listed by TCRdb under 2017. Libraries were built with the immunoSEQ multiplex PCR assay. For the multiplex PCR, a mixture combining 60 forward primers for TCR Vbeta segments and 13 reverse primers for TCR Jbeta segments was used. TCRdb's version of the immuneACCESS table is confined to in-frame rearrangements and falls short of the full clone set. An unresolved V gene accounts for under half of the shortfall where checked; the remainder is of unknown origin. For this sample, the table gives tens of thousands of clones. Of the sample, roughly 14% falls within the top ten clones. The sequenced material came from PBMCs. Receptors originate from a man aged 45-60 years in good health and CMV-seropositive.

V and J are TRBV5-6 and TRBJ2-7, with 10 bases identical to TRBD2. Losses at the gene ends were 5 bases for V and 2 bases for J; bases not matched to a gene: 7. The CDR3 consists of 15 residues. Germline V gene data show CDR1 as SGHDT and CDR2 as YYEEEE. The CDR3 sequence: CASRSYGTSAYEQYV. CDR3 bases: TGTGCCAGCAGGTCTTACGGGACTAGCGCCTACGAGCAGTACGTC.

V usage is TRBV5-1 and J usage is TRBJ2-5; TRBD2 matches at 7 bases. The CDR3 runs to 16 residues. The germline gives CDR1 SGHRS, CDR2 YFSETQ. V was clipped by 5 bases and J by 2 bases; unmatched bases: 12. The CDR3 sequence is CASREGQGGRQETQYF. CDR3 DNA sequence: TGCGCCAGCAGAGAGGGGCAGGGAGGGAGACAAGAGACCCAGTACTTC.

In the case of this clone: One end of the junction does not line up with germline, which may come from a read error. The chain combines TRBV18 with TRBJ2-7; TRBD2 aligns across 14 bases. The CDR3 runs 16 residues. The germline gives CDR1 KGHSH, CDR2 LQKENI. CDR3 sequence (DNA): TGTGCCAGCTCACCTCCCGGGACTAGCGGGAGTCCTCTTCCACACTTC. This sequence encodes CASSPPGTSGSPLPHF.

The CDR3 is CASSGDYWEPQHF. Here the CDR3 DNA reads TGTGCCAGCAGTGGAGACTACTGGGAGCCCCAGCATTTT. J is TRBJ1-5 and V is TRBV6-1; D remains ambiguous. The CDR3 loop spans 13 amino acids. The germline CDR1 and CDR2 sequences are MNHNS and SASEGT. With 4 bases removed from V and 8 bases from J, the gap between germline ends came to 12 bases.

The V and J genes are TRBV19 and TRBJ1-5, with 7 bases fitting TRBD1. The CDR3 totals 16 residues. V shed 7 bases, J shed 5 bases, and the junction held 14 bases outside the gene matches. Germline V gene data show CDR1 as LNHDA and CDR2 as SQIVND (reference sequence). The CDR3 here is CASMPTRGRGHQPQHF. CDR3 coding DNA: TGTGCCAGTATGCCGACCAGGGGGAGAGGGCATCAGCCCCAGCATTTT.

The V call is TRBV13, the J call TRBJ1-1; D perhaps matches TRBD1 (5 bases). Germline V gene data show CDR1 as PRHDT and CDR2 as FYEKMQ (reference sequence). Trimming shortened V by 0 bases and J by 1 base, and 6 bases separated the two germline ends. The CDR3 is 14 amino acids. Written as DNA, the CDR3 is TGTGCCAGCAGCTTAGGCGGGGGGAACACTGAAGCTTTCTTT. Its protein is CASSLGGGNTEAFF.

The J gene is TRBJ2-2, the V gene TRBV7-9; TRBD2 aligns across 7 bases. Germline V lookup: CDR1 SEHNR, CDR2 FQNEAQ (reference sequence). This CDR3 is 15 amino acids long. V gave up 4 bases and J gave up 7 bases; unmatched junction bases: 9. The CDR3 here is CASSSVPGLSGELFF. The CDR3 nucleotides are TGTGCCAGCAGCTCCGTACCGGGACTAAGCGGGGAGCTGTTTTTT.

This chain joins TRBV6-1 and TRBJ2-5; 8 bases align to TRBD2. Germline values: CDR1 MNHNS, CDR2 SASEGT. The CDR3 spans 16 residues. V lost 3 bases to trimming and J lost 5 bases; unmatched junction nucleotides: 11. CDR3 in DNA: TGTGCCAGCAGTGATCACGTCGTGGCGGGAGGTGAGACCCAGTACTTC. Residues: CASSDHVVAGGETQYF.

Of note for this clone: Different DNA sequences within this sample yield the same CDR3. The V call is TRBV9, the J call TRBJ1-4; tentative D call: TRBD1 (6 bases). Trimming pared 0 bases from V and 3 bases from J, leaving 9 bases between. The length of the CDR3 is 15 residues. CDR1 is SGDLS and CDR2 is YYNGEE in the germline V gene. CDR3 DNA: TGTGCCAGCAGCGTAGGAGGGGGTTCTAATGAAAAACTGTTTTTT. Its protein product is CASSVGGGSNEKLFF.

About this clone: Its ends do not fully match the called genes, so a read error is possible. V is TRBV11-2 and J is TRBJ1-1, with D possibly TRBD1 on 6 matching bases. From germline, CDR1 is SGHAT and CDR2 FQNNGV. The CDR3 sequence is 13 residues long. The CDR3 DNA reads TGTGCCAGCAGCTTTACAGGGAACCCTGAAGCTTTCTTT. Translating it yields CASSFTGNPEAFF.

CDR3 nucleotide sequence: TGTGCCAGCTCCCGGACAGGGGGCACCTACGAGCAGTACTTC. Translating gives CASSRTGGTYEQYF. V gene TRBV11-3 combines with J gene TRBJ2-7, with 11 bases matching TRBD1. Germline V gene lookup returns CDR1 SGHNT and CDR2 YENEEA. V lost 8 bases to trimming and J lost 2 bases; unmatched junction nucleotides: 5. The length of the CDR3 is 14 residues.

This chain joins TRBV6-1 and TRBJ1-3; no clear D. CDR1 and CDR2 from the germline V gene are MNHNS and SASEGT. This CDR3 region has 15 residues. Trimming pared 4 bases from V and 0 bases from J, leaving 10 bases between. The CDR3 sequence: CASSAKRVSGNTIYF. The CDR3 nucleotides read TGTGCCAGCAGTGCTAAGCGGGTCTCTGGAAACACCATATATTTT.